Sequencing of this TCR beta chain was carried out in a study of T cell repertoires in cytomegalovirus infection (dated by TCRdb to the late 2010s). Regarding the complete study: Donor HLA type was relevant to the analysis, as public TCR beta signatures indicated carriage of CMV infection together with the matching HLA type. What the study reported, not specific to this receptor: Cumulative frequency of public TCR beta family members discriminated carriers of CMV infection plus the relevant HLA type in this cohort and an independent approximately 370-donor cohort. The ex vivo response was dominated by HLA-C-restricted CMV-specific TCR beta clonotypes, and the single most frequent clonotype in two of eight donors was supplied by these HLA-C-restricted clonotypes.

V drops 3 bases and J drops 6 bases, leaving 5 bases in between. Counted from cysteine to phenylalanine, this CDR3 has 12 amino acids. Just the 36-base CDR3 DNA is kept, in frame starting at base 1. This clonotype was found many times. Its antigen is unknown. The sample holds no much larger clone one base away, and base qualities are not on file. Sequencing took place on an Illumina HiSeq 1500. Clones were called with MiXCR by TCRdb after fastp trimmed the public reads at Q25, and only in-frame beta chains were retained. Rows merge per CDR3 protein into single entries with the most common DNA and genes. Present in this sample are about 460,000 distinct CDR3 sequences, about 11% of which were seen just once. More than 8.5% of the sample rests with the top ten.

This clonotype was obtained from a human donor in good health (CMV status not recorded). Some clones in this sample may be carry-over from other donors' samples. The rearrangement combines TRBV12-3 or TRBV12-4 with TRBJ2-2; too little of a D gene remains to name it. The specimen was PBMCs. The nucleotide sequence is TGTGCCAGCAGTTTTACCGCCGGGGAGCTGTTTTTT. This translates into CASSFTAGELFF.